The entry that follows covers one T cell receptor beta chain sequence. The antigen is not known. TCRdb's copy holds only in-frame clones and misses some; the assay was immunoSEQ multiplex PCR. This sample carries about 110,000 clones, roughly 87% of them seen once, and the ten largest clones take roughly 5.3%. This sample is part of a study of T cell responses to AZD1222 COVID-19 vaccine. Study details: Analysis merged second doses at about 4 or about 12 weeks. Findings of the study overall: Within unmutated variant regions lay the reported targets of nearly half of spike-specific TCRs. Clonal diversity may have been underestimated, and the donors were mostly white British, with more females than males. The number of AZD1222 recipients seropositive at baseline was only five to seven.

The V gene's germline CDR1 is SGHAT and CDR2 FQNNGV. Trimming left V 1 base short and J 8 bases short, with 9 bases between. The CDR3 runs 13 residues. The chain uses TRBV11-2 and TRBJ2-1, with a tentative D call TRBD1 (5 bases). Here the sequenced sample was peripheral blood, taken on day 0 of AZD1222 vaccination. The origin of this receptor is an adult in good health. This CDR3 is CASSLVRGDEQFF. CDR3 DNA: TGTGCCAGCAGCTTAGTAAGGGGTGATGAGCAGTTCTTC.